The clone carrying this T cell receptor (beta chain) was counted a single time. The antigen is undetermined. The data belong to a study of T cell responses to AZD1222 COVID-19 vaccine. Study-wide points: Sampling captured repertoires only after the peak T cell response.

The data were produced by immunoSEQ multiplex PCR, yet TCRdb's version contains in-frame clones alone and is incomplete. This sample has 80,000 to 90,000 clones, with 85% to 90% found just once. The CDR3 runs 13 residues. Per germline, CDR1 SGHDN and CDR2 FVKESK. V shed 1 base and J shed 3 bases, with 6 bases lying between them. The sequence was obtained from an adult who received the AZD1222 COVID-19 vaccine. The sample here was peripheral blood, taken 28 days after the second AZD1222 dose. The chain employs TRBV14 and TRBJ1-1; no firm D call. The DNA for the CDR3 is TGTGCCAGCAGCCAAGGTCGAGACACTGAAGCTTTCTTT. It translates to CASSQGRDTEAFF.